Each of the 23 T cell receptor beta chains below was sequenced from the same sample in a study of regulatory T cells in long-lasting Graves disease. Time point meaning: persistent/refractory GD, antithyroid drugs over 5 years with positive TRAb. PBMCs were the source of the RNA used for TCR sequencing. Arm-PCR with iRepertoire HTBI primers amplified the CDR3 regions for these TCR beta libraries. TCRdb called the multiplex PCR reads again in MiXCR, with one record for every CDR3 protein. The profile shows roughly 500,000 distinct CDR3 sequences, approximately 23% of them singletons. The starting material was peripheral blood mononuclear cells (PBMCs), obtained when the disease was refractory, from a patient treated with antithyroid drugs. All receptors derive from a female donor with Graves disease.

This clonotype was observed a few times. The chain combines TRBV19 with TRBJ1-2; D uncertain. V lost 6 bases, J lost 6 bases, and 11 bases lay in between. CDR3 size: 12 residues. Per germline, CDR1 LNHDA and CDR2 SQIVND (reference sequence). In DNA, the CDR3 is TGTGCCAGTAGGACGGGGATTAATGGCTACACCTTC. Its translation: CASRTGINGYTF.

As regards this clonotype: With a much larger clone just one base away, this may be a read error. This rearrangement joins TRBV28 to TRBJ1-6; D unclear. CDR1 is MDHEN, CDR2 SYDVKM, per germline. V lost 2 bases and J lost 14, with 7 bases in between. The CDR3 runs 11 residues. CDR3 sequence reads: CASSLVLALHF. Here the CDR3 DNA reads TGTGCCAGCAGTTTAGTTCTTGCCCTCCACTTT.

The gene calls are TRBV10-3 and TRBJ2-2; TRBD2 is a possible D gene (5 bases). Per the germline V gene, CDR1 is ENHRY and CDR2 is SYGVKD. V dropped 5 bases and J dropped 3 bases, with 10 bases sitting between them. This CDR3 region has 14 residues. CDR3 residues: CAISRGIDTGELFF. The DNA of the CDR3 is TGTGCCATCAGTAGAGGGATTGACACCGGGGAGCTGTTTTTT.

This clonotype came up a few times. The V call is TRBV6-5, the J call TRBJ2-7, with D uncertain. V was trimmed by 2 bases and J by 0 bases, leaving 17 bases between them. This CDR3 contains 17 residues. Germline loops: CDR1 MNHEY, CDR2 SVGAGI. Here the CDR3 DNA reads TGTGCCAGCAGTTACGTACCGGGTTCTGATCACTCCTACGAGCAGTACTTC. Translated, it gives CASSYVPGSDHSYEQYF.

This clonotype was recorded at least ten times. The J gene is TRBJ1-2, the V gene TRBV12-5; the D is unclear. The CDR3 is 13 residues long. The V end was cut by 1 base, the J end by 3 bases, with 6 bases between. CDR1 and CDR2 (germline): LGHNT, FRNRAP. The DNA for the CDR3 is TGTGCTAGTGGTTTGGGGGTCTACTATGGCTACACCTTC. Its translation is CASGLGVYYGYTF.

This clonotype has at least ten counts. This chain connects TRBV6-1 to TRBJ2-5; D might be TRBD1 (6 bases). The CDR3 runs to 12 residues. Trimming removed 4 bases at V and 7 bases at J, with 10 bases between. Germline V lookup: CDR1 MNHNS, CDR2 SASEGT. The CDR3 loop is CASSGDNGTQYF. The CDR3 bases are TGTGCCAGCAGTGGGGACAATGGGACCCAGTACTTC.

This clonotype has a handful of counts. The chain has TRBV11-2 and TRBJ2-1, with unresolved D. The CDR3 is made up of 14 amino acids. Trimming removed 0 bases at V and 9 bases at J, with 12 bases between. Germline V gene data show CDR1 as SGHAT and CDR2 as FQNNGV. The CDR3 DNA follows: TGTGCCAGCAGCTTAGATCGTTTCATTGGTGAGCAGTTCTTC. This encodes CASSLDRFIGEQFF. Full variable domain (outside the CDR3, taken from reference TRBV11-2 and TRBJ2-1): EAGVAQSPRYKIIEKRQSVAFWCNPISGHATLYWYQQILGQGPKLLIQFQNNGVVDDSQLPKDRFSAERLKGVDSTLKIQPAKLEDSAVYLCASSLDRFIGEQFFGPGTRLTVL.

The table lists this clonotype with a count of one. The chain uses TRBV6-4 and TRBJ2-3; D is unresolved. The CDR3 contains 13 residues. Trimming pared 6 bases from V and 2 bases from J, leaving 9 bases between. The V gene's germline CDR1 is MRHNA and CDR2 SNTAGT. The CDR3 region is CASRPTNTDTQYF. The CDR3, as DNA: TGTGCCAGCAGACCTACCAACACAGATACGCAGTATTTT.

This chain joins TRBV20-1 and TRBJ2-1; 8 bases match TRBD2. This CDR3 region has 12 residues. J was trimmed by 12 bases and V by 3 bases; bases with no gene match: 7. Germline V lookup: CDR1 DFQATT, CDR2 SNEGSKA (reference sequence). DNA for the CDR3: TGCAGTGCTAGCCCAGCGGGGGAAACGCAGTTCTTC. This encodes CSASPAGETQFF.

This clonotype occurred many times. The chain combines TRBV2 with TRBJ1-5; D not certain. This CDR3 contains 15 residues. Trimming removed 6 bases at V and 7 bases at J, with 19 bases between. CDR1 and CDR2 (germline): SNHLY, FYNNEI. The CDR3 spells CASSRLDQPGQPQHF. The CDR3 DNA sequence: TGTGCCAGCAGCCGTTTGGACCAGCCGGGGCAGCCCCAGCATTTT. The full variable domain, in which reference TRBV2 and TRBJ1-5 provide the parts outside the CDR3, is EPEVTQTPSHQVTQMGQEVILRCVPISNHLYFYWYRQILGQKVEFLVSFYNNEISEKSEIFDDQFSVERPDGSNFTLKIRSTKLEDSAMYFCASSRLDQPGQPQHFGDGTRLSIL.

This clonotype was counted many times. J is TRBJ2-7 and V is TRBV7-6; TRBD2 is a possible D gene (6 bases). With 1 base removed from V and 2 bases from J, the gap between germline ends came to 12 bases. This CDR3 contains 15 residues. Germline V gene lookup returns CDR1 SGHVS and CDR2 FNYEAQ. CDR3 sequence: CASSLGGVGTYEQYF. The CDR3 coding sequence is TGTGCCAGCAGCTTAGGCGGGGTTGGGACCTACGAGCAGTACTTC.

Comment on this clonotype: One end of the junction fails to match germline, which may point to a read error. V is TRBV29-1 and J is TRBJ2-7; TRBD1 agrees at 10 bases. The CDR3 contains 14 residues. Germline V lookup: CDR1 SQVTM, CDR2 ANQGSEA. The CDR3 loop reads CSVARGQGLDEQCF. CDR3 coding DNA: TGCAGCGTTGCAAGGGGACAGGGGCTCGACGAGCAGTGCTTC.

This clonotype was observed at least ten times. The chain couples TRBV7-2 to TRBJ2-5; D not certain. Looked up from germline, CDR1 is SGHTA and CDR2 is FQGNSA. With 0 bases removed from V and 0 bases from J, the gap between germline ends came to 2 bases. This CDR3 is 13 amino acids long. The CDR3 bases are TGTGCCAGCAGCTTAGCCTACCAAGAGACCCAGTACTTC. Translation: CASSLAYQETQYF.

This clonotype has only a few counts. The rearrangement uses TRBV20-1 and TRBJ2-2; TRBD2 matches at 12 bases. The CDR3 totals 15 residues. The germline gives CDR1 DFQATT, CDR2 SNEGSKA (reference sequence). The trim removed 5 bases at V and 5 bases at J, leaving 6 bases unmatched. In DNA form, the CDR3 reads TGCAGTGCTCGCCGACTAGCGGGAGAAACCGGGGAGCTGTTTTTT. It yields the protein CSARRLAGETGELFF.

There are a few counts of this clonotype. The genes are TRBV7-9 and TRBJ1-2; 10 positions agree with TRBD1. This CDR3 has 14 amino acids. With V trimmed by 1 base and J by 8 bases, 4 bases remained unmatched. Germline V gives CDR1 SEHNR, CDR2 FQNEAQ (reference sequence). The CDR3 coding sequence is TGTGCCAGCAGCTTAGTGGGGACAGGGGACGGCTACACCTTC. As protein: CASSLVGTGDGYTF.

The sample holds many counts of this clonotype. The V call is TRBV6-2 or TRBV6-3, the J call TRBJ1-1, with 7 nucleotides matching TRBD1. Trimming cost V 0 bases and J 4 bases; bases outside gene matches: 2. Germline V gene data show CDR1 as MNHEY and CDR2 as SVGEGT. The CDR3 is 14 amino acids. CDR3 in amino acids: CASSYSRGGTEAFF. CDR3 nucleotide sequence: TGTGCCAGCAGTTACTCCAGGGGGGGCACTGAAGCTTTCTTT.

In its sample, this clonotype was seen many times. CDR3: CASSPSGTAEKLFF. CDR3 sequence (DNA): TGTGCCAGCAGCCCCTCCGGCACAGCCGAAAAACTGTTTTTT. V usage is TRBV7-2 and J usage is TRBJ1-4, with unresolved D. The CDR3 sequence is 14 residues long. The V gene's germline CDR1 is SGHTA and CDR2 FQGNSA. Trimming cost V 5 bases and J 8 bases, with 15 bases left between them.

CDR3 amino acids: CASSLPQSRSGDSFYEQYF. In nucleotides, the CDR3 is TGTGCCAGCAGTTTACCCCAATCTAGGAGCGGGGACAGTTTTTACGAGCAGTACTTC. The chain combines TRBV12-3 or TRBV12-4 with TRBJ2-7; possibly TRBD1 or TRBD2 for D (7 bases each). V was cut by 2 bases and J by 4 bases, with 27 bases left in between. The CDR3 consists of 19 residues.

The chain uses TRBV6-2 or TRBV6-3 and TRBJ1-1, with 7 bases lining up with TRBD1. Trimming removed 2 bases from V and 1 base from J; junction bases left unmatched: 7. This CDR3 comprises 16 residues. Germline-derived CDR1 and CDR2 are MNHEY and SVGEGT. CDR3 protein: CASSYLMTGRNTEAFF. CDR3 bases: TGTGCCAGCAGTTACCTAATGACAGGGAGGAACACTGAAGCTTTCTTT.

In its sample, this clonotype was seen many times. The rearrangement links TRBV28 to TRBJ2-6; D call uncertain. This CDR3 has 15 residues. Trimming removed 5 bases at V and 3 bases at J, with 11 bases between. Germline assignment: CDR1 MDHEN and CDR2 SYDVKM. CDR3: CASSRPSLGANVLTF. In DNA, the CDR3 is TGTGCCAGCAGTCGCCCGAGTCTTGGGGCCAACGTCCTGACTTTC.

This clonotype was recorded a few times. V is TRBV4-1 and J is TRBJ2-2, with no clear D. The CDR3 consists of 16 residues. Germline V gene lookup returns CDR1 MGHRA and CDR2 YSYEKL. Trimming cost V 4 bases and J 7 bases, with 19 bases left between them. CDR3 in amino acids: CASSPPSSRRFGELFF. The CDR3 nucleotides read TGCGCCAGCAGCCCCCCGTCCTCCCGAAGATTCGGGGAGCTGTTTTTT.

This clonotype was observed many times. J is TRBJ1-2 and V is TRBV5-1, with a possible D match to TRBD1 (5 bases). This CDR3 has 13 residues. Per the germline V gene, CDR1 is SGHRS and CDR2 is YFSETQ. Trimming pared 6 bases from V and 8 bases from J, leaving 17 bases between. The CDR3 loop is CASNRDEIGGYTF. The CDR3 nucleotides read TGCGCCAGCAACCGGGACGAGATCGGAGGCTACACCTTC.

This clonotype was counted many times. This chain connects TRBV9 to TRBJ2-5; 9 bases match TRBD1. Germline lookup yields CDR1 SGDLS and CDR2 YYNGEE. V was clipped by 4 bases and J by 3 bases; unmatched bases: 16. This CDR3 has 18 amino acids. The CDR3 DNA reads TGTGCCAGCAGCTCAGACAGGGGGTCGGCTTCCGTAGAAGAGACCCAGTACTTC. Protein: CASSSDRGSASVEETQYF. The variable domain in full, completed from reference TRBV9 and TRBJ2-5, reads DSGVTQTPKHLITATGQRVTLRCSPRSGDLSVYWYQQSLDQGLQFLIQYYNGEERAKGNILERFSAQQFPDLHSELNLSSLELGDSALYFCASSSDRGSASVEETQYFGPGTRLLVL.